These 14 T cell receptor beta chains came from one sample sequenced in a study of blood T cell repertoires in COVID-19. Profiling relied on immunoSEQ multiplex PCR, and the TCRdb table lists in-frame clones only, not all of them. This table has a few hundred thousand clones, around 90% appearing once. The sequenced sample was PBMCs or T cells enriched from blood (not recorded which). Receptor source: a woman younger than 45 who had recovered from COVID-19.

The CDR3 bases are TGTGCCAGCAGCTTGGGAGGGAACACTGAAGCTTTCTTT. This codes for CASSLGGNTEAFF. V and J are TRBV5-8 and TRBJ1-1; no definite D call. This CDR3 region has 13 residues. The germline V gene encodes CDR1 SGHTS and CDR2 YDEGEE. Deletions cut 0 bases from V and 1 base from J, with 4 bases between.

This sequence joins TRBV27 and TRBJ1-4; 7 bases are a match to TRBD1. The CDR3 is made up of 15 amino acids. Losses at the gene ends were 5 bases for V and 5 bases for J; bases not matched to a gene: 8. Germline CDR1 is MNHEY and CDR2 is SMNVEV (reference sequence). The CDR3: CASSVYRGTNEKLFF. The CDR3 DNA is TGTGCCAGCAGTGTATACAGGGGAACGAATGAAAAACTGTTTTTT.

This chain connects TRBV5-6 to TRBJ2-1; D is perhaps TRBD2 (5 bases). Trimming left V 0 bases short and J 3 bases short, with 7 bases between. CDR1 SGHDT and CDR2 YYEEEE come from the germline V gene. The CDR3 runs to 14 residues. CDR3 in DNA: TGTGCCAGCAGCTTGGGTACTAGCTACAATGAGCAGTTCTTC. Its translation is CASSLGTSYNEQFF.

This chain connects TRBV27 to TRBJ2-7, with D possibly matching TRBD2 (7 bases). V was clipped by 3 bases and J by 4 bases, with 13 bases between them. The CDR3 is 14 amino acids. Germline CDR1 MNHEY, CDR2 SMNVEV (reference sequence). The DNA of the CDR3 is TGTGCCAGCAGTTTTAGGGGGGGCATGTACGAGCAGTACTTC. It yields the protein CASSFRGGMYEQYF.

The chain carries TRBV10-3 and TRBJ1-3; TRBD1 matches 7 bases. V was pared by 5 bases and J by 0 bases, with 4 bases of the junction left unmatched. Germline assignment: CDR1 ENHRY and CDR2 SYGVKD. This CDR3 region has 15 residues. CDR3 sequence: CAISMTGPSGNTIYF. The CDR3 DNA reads TGTGCCATCAGTATGACAGGGCCCTCTGGAAACACCATATATTTT.

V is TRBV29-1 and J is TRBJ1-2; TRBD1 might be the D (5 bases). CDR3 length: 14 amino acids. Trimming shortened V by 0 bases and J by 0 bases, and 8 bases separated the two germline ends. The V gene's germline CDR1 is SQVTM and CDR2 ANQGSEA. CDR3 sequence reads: CSVEDPTANYGYTF. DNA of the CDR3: TGCAGCGTTGAAGATCCGACAGCTAACTATGGCTACACCTTC.

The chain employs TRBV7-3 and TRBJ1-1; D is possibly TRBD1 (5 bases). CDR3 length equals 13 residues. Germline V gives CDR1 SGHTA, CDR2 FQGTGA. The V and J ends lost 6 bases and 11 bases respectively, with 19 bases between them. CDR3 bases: TGTGCCAGCAGTCCAGGGTCTCAAGCGTGGGCTTTCTTT. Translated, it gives CASSPGSQAWAFF.

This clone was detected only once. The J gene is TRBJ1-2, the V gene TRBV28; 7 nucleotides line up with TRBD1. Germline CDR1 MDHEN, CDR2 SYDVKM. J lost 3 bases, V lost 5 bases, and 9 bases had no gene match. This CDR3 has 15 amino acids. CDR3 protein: CASSPTTGYYYGYTF. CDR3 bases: TGTGCCAGCAGTCCCACGACAGGGTATTACTATGGCTACACCTTC.

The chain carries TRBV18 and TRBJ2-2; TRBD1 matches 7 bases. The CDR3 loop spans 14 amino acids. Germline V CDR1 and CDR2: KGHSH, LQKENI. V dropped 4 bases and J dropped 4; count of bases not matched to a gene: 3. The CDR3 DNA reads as TGTGCCAGCTCACAACAGGGGTTCACCGGGGAGCTGTTTTTT. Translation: CASSQQGFTGELFF.

The chain's CDR3 is CASSLEVYNEQFF. The CDR3 nucleotides read TGTGCCAGCAGCTTAGAGGTCTACAATGAGCAGTTCTTC. The chain has TRBV7-3 and TRBJ2-1; D uncertain. Trimming removed 2 bases from V and 3 bases from J, with 5 bases in between. CDR1 SGHTA and CDR2 FQGTGA come from the germline V gene. The CDR3 runs to 13 residues.

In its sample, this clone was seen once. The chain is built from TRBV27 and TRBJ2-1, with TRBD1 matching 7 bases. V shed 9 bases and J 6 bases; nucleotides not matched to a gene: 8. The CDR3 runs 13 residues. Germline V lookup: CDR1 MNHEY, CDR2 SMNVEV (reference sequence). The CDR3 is CASRGGMPNEQFF. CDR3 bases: TGTGCCAGTCGAGGGGGCATGCCCAATGAGCAGTTCTTC.

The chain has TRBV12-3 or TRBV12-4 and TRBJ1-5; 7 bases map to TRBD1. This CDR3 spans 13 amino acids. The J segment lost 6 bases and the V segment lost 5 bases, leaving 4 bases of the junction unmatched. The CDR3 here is CASSLTGAQPQHF. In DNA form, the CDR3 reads TGTGCCAGCAGTCTAACAGGGGCTCAGCCCCAGCATTTT.

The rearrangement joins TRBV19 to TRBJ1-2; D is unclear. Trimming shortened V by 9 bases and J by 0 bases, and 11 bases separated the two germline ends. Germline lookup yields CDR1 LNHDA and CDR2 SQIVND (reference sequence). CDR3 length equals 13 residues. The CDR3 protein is CASKTTANYGYTF. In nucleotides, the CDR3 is TGTGCCAGCAAGACAACCGCTAACTATGGCTACACCTTC. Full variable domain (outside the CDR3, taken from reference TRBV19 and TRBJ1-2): DGGITQSPKYLFRKEGQNVTLSCEQNLNHDAMYWYRQDPGQGLRLIYYSQIVNDFQKGDIAEGYSVSREKKESFPLTVTSAQKNPTAFYLCASKTTANYGYTFGSGTRLTVV.

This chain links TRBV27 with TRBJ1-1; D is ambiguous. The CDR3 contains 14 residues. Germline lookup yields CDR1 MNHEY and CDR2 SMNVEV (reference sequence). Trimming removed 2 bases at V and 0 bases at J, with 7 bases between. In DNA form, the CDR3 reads TGTGCCAGCAGTTTAGGAGGGTTGAACACTGAAGCTTTCTTT. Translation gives CASSLGGLNTEAFF.